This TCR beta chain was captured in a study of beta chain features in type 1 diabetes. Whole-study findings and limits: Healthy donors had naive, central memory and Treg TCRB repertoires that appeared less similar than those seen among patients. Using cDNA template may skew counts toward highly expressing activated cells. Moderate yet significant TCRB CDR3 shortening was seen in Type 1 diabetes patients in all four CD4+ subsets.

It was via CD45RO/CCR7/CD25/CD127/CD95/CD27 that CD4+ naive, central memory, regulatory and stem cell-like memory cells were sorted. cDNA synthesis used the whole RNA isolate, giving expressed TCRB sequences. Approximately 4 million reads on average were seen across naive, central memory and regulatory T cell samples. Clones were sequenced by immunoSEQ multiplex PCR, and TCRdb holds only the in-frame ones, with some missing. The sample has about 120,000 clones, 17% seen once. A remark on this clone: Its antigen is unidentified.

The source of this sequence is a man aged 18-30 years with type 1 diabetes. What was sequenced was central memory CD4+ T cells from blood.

The CDR3 sequence: CASSFLAGGQYEQFF. For the CDR3, the DNA is TGTGCCAGCAGCTTTCTAGCGGGAGGGCAGTATGAGCAGTTCTTC. The genes are TRBV11-2 and TRBJ2-1; 12 nucleotides line up with TRBD2. CDR3 length equals 15 residues. V lost 3 bases and J lost 8; bases outside the gene matches: 5. Germline V CDR1 and CDR2: SGHAT, FQNNGV.